The clone carrying this T cell receptor (beta chain) was detected ten times or more. Its antigen is not identified. This entry belongs to a study of T cells after yellow fever vaccination. Study-wide points: Abundant clonotypes from the bulk population could have been carried over as contaminants into FACS-sorted repertoires. Booster sampling recovered most clones from primary vaccination (96% CD4, 80% to 90% CD8). The secondary response was weaker, and its peak arrived faster, on day 5 versus 15.

The ends were cut back, 6 bases at V and 5 bases at J, with 15 bases in the middle. This CDR3 region has 14 residues. Germline V gene lookup returns CDR1 KGHSH and CDR2 LQKENI. TCRdb re-called the 5' RACE reads with MiXCR, one entry per CDR3 protein. The sample has some 200,000 distinct CDR3 sequences; approximately 3% are singletons. The specimen comprised CD4+ T cells sorted from PBMCs, sampled 10 days after the yellow fever booster vaccination. The chain links TRBV18 to TRBJ2-3; D is ambiguous. The sequence was obtained from a man aged 18 to 29 who received the YFV17D yellow fever vaccine. CDR3 region: CASSMILVGDTQYF. DNA of the CDR3: TGTGCCAGCTCGATGATCTTGGTGGGAGATACGCAGTATTTT.